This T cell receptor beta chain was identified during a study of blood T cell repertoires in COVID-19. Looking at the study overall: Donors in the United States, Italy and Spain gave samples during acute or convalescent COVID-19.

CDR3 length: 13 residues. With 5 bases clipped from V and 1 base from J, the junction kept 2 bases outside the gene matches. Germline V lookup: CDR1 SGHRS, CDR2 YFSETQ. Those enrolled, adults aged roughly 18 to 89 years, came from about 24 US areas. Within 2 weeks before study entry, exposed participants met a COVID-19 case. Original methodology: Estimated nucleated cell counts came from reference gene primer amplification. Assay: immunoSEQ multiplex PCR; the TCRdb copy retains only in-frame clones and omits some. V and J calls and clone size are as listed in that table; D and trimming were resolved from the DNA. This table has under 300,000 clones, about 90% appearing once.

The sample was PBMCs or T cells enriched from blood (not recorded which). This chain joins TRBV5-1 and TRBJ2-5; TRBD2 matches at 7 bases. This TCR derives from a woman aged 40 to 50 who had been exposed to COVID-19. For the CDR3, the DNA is TGCGCCAGCAGTGGGGGGGGCCAAGAGACCCAGTACTTC. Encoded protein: CASSGGGQETQYF.